This T cell receptor (beta chain) was sequenced for a study of T cell responses to AZD1222 COVID-19 vaccine. Measured with immunoSEQ multiplex PCR; TCRdb has only the in-frame clones, and not every one. Found here are about 150,000 clones, approximately 90% of them singletons; the top ten hold roughly 5%. The CDR3 loop spans 14 amino acids. In germline, CDR1 is LNHDA, CDR2 SQIVND (reference sequence). V was shortened by 4 bases and J by 1 base, with 10 bases between the two germline ends. Sequencing was performed on peripheral blood, taken on day 0 of AZD1222 vaccination. The chain combines TRBV19 with TRBJ1-1; no firm D call. The sequence was obtained from an adult in good health. The CDR3 here is CASSTDGWNTEAFF. CDR3 DNA: TGTGCCAGTAGTACAGACGGTTGGAACACTGAAGCTTTCTTT.